This T cell receptor beta chain was sequenced in a study of blood T cell repertoires in COVID-19. Some clones are missing from TCRdb's copy, which holds only in-frame ones; the method was immunoSEQ multiplex PCR. Among 360,000 or so clones listed, about nine tenths were seen once. As for this clone: Other DNA sequences in this sample translate to the same CDR3.

Germline CDR1 is SGHRS and CDR2 is YFSETQ. The ends were cut back, 4 bases at V and 2 bases at J, with 10 bases in the middle. This CDR3 has 15 residues. The source is an older woman with COVID-19, enrolled during active disease. The chain combines TRBV5-1 with TRBJ2-6, with no clear D. The sequenced sample was peripheral blood. The CDR3 region has the DNA TGCGCCAGCAGCCTTCTAGTGGCTGGGGCCAACGTCCTGACTTTC. Protein sequence: CASSLLVAGANVLTF.